The text below deals with one T cell receptor beta chain. Its antigen is unknown. J was trimmed by 2 bases and V by 7 bases; bases with no gene match: 7. Germline CDR1 reads SNHLY; CDR2 reads FYNNEI. The CDR3 is 15 residues long. A single record per CDR3 protein comes from TCRdb applying MiXCR to the reads. Among more than 45,000 distinct CDR3 sequences listed, 20% to 25% were seen once. The data are from a study of T cell repertoires in cytomegalovirus infection. V is TRBV2 and J is TRBJ2-5; 10 nucleotides align to TRBD1. The specimen was CD8+ T cells from cultured PBMCs, collected from culture after CMV antigen stimulation. The origin of this receptor is a human donor in good health (CMV status not recorded). Some clones in this sample may be carry-over from other donors' samples. This CDR3 reads CASTRDRGGQETQYF. The CDR3 nucleotides read TGTGCCAGCACCCGGGACAGGGGAGGGCAAGAGACCCAGTACTTC.